A single sample is the source of the 8 T cell receptor beta chains below, sequenced in a study of blood T cell repertoires in COVID-19. Libraries were prepared by immunoSEQ multiplex PCR; TCRdb keeps only in-frame clonotypes and omits some of them. The sample has about 64,000 clones, more than 65% seen once; the top ten hold approximately 5%. Sequencing used peripheral blood. These receptors were taken from a human donor in a cohort sampled during active COVID-19.

J is TRBJ1-1 and V is TRBV7-9; tentatively, D is TRBD1 (5 bases). The CDR3 covers 13 residues. The V and J ends lost 2 bases and 5 bases respectively, with 9 bases between them. The germline V gene has CDR1 SEHNR and CDR2 FQNEAQ (reference sequence). The CDR3 region is CASSLQGATEAFF. The CDR3 DNA reads TGTGCCAGCAGCTTACAAGGGGCTACTGAAGCTTTCTTT.

The chain has TRBV7-2 and TRBJ2-1; D not resolved. From germline, CDR1 is SGHTA and CDR2 FQGNSA. Trimming took 5 bases from V and 0 from J, leaving 5 bases between them. The CDR3 loop spans 13 amino acids. CDR3 sequence reads: CASSLSSYNEQFF. In DNA form, the CDR3 reads TGTGCCAGCAGCCTCAGCTCCTACAATGAGCAGTTCTTC.

This chain uses TRBV5-1 with TRBJ2-1; 7 bases fit TRBD1. The CDR3 runs 17 residues. Germline V lookup: CDR1 SGHRS, CDR2 YFSETQ. V was clipped by 4 bases and J by 7 bases; unmatched bases: 17. The DNA for the CDR3 is TGCGCCAGCAGCGCCCCCCCCGACAGGGTAATTCTGAATGAGCAGTTCTTC. Amino acids: CASSAPPDRVILNEQFF.

This clone has just one count. This chain connects TRBV6-5 to TRBJ1-6; D remains unclear. The V gene's germline CDR1 is MNHEY and CDR2 SVGAGI. The CDR3 consists of 13 residues. V was cut by 5 bases and J by 18 bases, with 20 bases left in between. The CDR3, as DNA: TGTGCCAGCAGTCCGAACAATCTGCAGGAACGCCACTTT. Translated, it gives CASSPNNLQERHF.

CDR3 loop: CASTKGATNEKLFF. CDR3 nucleotides: TGTGCCAGCACGAAGGGGGCAACTAATGAAAAACTGTTTTTT. The chain links TRBV6-6 to TRBJ1-4; perhaps TRBD1 as D (6 bases). CDR1 is MNHNY and CDR2 is SVGAGI in the germline V gene (reference sequence). The CDR3 has 14 residues. The V gene lost 7 bases and the J gene lost 0 bases, with 9 bases spanning the gap.

The chain joins TRBV6-5 to TRBJ1-1; maybe TRBD1 (5 bases). The germline CDR1 and CDR2 sequences are MNHEY and SVGAGI. The CDR3 has 16 residues. V was trimmed by 2 bases and J by 0 bases, leaving 13 bases between them. DNA for the CDR3: TGTGCCAGCAGTTACCAACCGTTCAGGGTGAACACTGAAGCTTTCTTT. This translates into CASSYQPFRVNTEAFF.

The rearrangement joins TRBV5-6 to TRBJ2-5; 7 nucleotides agree with TRBD1. V shed 0 bases, J shed 5 bases, and the junction held 7 bases outside the gene matches. CDR1 and CDR2 from the germline V gene are SGHDT and YYEEEE. This CDR3 has 15 amino acids. The CDR3 DNA follows: TGTGCCAGCAGCTTGGCTTGGGACAGTTGGGAGACCCAGTACTTC. Amino acids: CASSLAWDSWETQYF.

The chain is built from TRBV24-1 and TRBJ2-1; TRBD2 matches 10 bases. Germline-derived CDR1 and CDR2 are KGHDR and SFDVKD. The V segment lost 4 bases and the J segment 7 bases; nucleotides outside the gene matches: 9. CDR3 length: 16 residues. The CDR3 coding sequence is TGTGCCACCAGTGACGCGACTAGCGGGCTCTGGAATGAGCAGTTCTTC. It yields the protein CATSDATSGLWNEQFF.